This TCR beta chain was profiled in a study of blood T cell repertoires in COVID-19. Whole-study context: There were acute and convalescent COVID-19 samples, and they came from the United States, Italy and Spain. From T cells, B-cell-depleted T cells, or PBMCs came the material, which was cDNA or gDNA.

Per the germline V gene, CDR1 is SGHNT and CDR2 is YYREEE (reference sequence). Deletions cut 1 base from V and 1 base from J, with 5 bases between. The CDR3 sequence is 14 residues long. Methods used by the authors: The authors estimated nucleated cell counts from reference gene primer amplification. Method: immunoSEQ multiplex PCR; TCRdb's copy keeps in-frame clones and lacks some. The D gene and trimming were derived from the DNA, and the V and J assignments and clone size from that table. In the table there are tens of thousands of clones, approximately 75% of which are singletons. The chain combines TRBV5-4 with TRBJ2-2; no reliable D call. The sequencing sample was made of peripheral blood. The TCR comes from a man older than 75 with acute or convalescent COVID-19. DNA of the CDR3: TGTGCCAGCAGCTTGTCGGGGAACACCGGGGAGCTGTTTTTT. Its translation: CASSLSGNTGELFF.